The 26 T cell receptor beta chains presented below share a single source sample, sequenced in a study of OX40 agonist ivuxolimab in advanced cancers. Sequencing used immunoSEQ multiplex PCR; TCRdb keeps in-frame clones, though not all of them. This sample carries some 28,000 clones, approximately 86% of them seen once, and the ten largest clones take 25% to 30%. The material sequenced was CD4+ or CD8+ T cells sorted from blood, taken in a trial of the OX40 agonist ivuxolimab. The origin of the receptors is an adult with an advanced solid tumor such as melanoma, head and neck, liver or kidney cancer.

This clone was seen only once. J is TRBJ2-2 and V is TRBV14; D is ambiguous. The length of the CDR3 is 12 residues. The germline CDR1 and CDR2 sequences are SGHDN and FVKESK. Trimming pared 4 bases from V and 6 bases from J, leaving 6 bases between. CDR3 in DNA: TGTGCCAGCAGCCCCATTTCCGGGGAGCTGTTTTTT. Translated: CASSPISGELFF.

V is TRBV6-5 and J is TRBJ2-7; D could derive from TRBD1 or TRBD2 (6 bases each). Trimming shortened V by 7 bases and J by 4 bases, and 17 bases separated the two germline ends. CDR3 size: 14 residues. In germline, CDR1 is MNHEY, CDR2 SVGAGI. The chain's CDR3 is CASNRGGQGYEQYF. For the CDR3, the DNA is TGTGCCAGCAACAGAGGGGGGCAGGGTTACGAGCAGTACTTC.

J is TRBJ2-7 and V is TRBV19, with D perhaps assigned TRBD1 or TRBD2 (5 bases each). The CDR3 extends over 12 amino acids. V lost 5 bases, J lost 6 bases, and 11 bases lay in between. CDR1 LNHDA and CDR2 SQIVND come from the germline V gene (reference sequence). CDR3 protein: CASSRWGSEQYF. The CDR3 nucleotides are TGTGCCAGTAGTCGATGGGGGAGCGAGCAGTACTTC.

This sequence joins TRBV7-8 and TRBJ2-7, with 10 bases aligning to TRBD2. Germline V CDR1 and CDR2: SGHVS, FQNEAQ. The length of the CDR3 is 19 residues. Unmatched junction bases numbered 14, after V lost 3 bases and J lost 0 bases. In DNA, the CDR3 is TGTGCCAGCAGCTTCCCGGAAACCGCTAGCGGGGGAAGCTCCTACGAGCAGTACTTC. Its translation is CASSFPETASGGSSYEQYF. Combining the CDR3 with reference TRBV7-8 and TRBJ2-7 gives the whole variable domain GAGVSQSPRYKVAKRGQDVALRCDPISGHVSLFWYQQALGQGPEFLTYFQNEAQLDKSGLPSDRFFAERPEGSVSTLKIQRTQQEDSAVYLCASSFPETASGGSSYEQYFGPGTRLTVT.

CDR3 DNA sequence: TGTGCCAGCACCTTTGGAAGGGGACCCTACGAGCAGTACTTC. This sequence encodes CASTFGRGPYEQYF. V and J are TRBV7-8 and TRBJ2-7; either TRBD1 or TRBD2 may fit D (5 bases each). The CDR3 length is 14 residues. Germline assignment: CDR1 SGHVS and CDR2 FQNEAQ. The V end lost 7 bases, the J end lost 2 bases, and 15 bases lay between the germline ends.

This clone was seen just once. The V and J genes are TRBV7-9 and TRBJ1-4; maybe TRBD1 (5 bases). Germline values: CDR1 SEHNR, CDR2 FQNEAQ (reference sequence). The CDR3 loop spans 16 amino acids. Trimming shortened V by 1 base and J by 4 bases, and 13 bases separated the two germline ends. The CDR3 DNA reads as TGTGCCAGCAGCTTAGAGGGGTGGCAGATTAATGAAAAACTGTTTTTT. Its translation: CASSLEGWQINEKLFF.

This clone showed up just once. The chain employs TRBV7-9 and TRBJ1-1; 8 bases align to TRBD1. The CDR3 has 19 amino acids. Germline values: CDR1 SEHNR, CDR2 FQNEAQ (reference sequence). Trimming at V came to 5 bases and at J to 6 bases, leaving 23 bases not matched to a gene. The CDR3: CASSPIGQGSGAQPPEAFF. In nucleotides, the CDR3 is TGTGCCAGCAGCCCCATCGGACAGGGCAGTGGTGCTCAGCCTCCTGAAGCTTTCTTT.

This rearrangement joins TRBV27 to TRBJ2-7; TRBD1 is a possible D gene (5 bases). CDR1 is MNHEY, CDR2 SMNVEV, per germline (reference sequence). This CDR3 is built from 14 residues. Trimming pared 2 bases from V and 2 bases from J, leaving 10 bases between. The CDR3 DNA is TGTGCCAGCAGTTTACAGGGATGGACCTACGAGCAGTACTTC. Its translation: CASSLQGWTYEQYF.

J is TRBJ2-5 and V is TRBV27; the match to TRBD2 covers 8 bases. This CDR3 contains 14 residues. Germline V gene sequence: CDR1 MNHEY, CDR2 SMNVEV (reference sequence). J gave up 5 bases and V 6 bases, and 8 bases lay outside the gene matches. The CDR3 DNA reads as TGTGCCAGCAGACCTATCGGGGGGGACGAGACCCAGTACTTC. It codes for CASRPIGGDETQYF.

This chain connects TRBV4-2 to TRBJ2-7; D gene ambiguous. CDR3 length equals 15 residues. Germline CDR1 and CDR2: LGHNA and YNFKEQ. V was pared by 5 bases and J by 5 bases, with 19 bases between. The CDR3 coding sequence is TGTGCCAGCAGCTTGGGTACCGGGTTTAGCAACGAGCAGTACTTC. This codes for CASSLGTGFSNEQYF.

In its sample, this clone was seen once. J is TRBJ2-3 and V is TRBV25-1; TRBD1 matches 8 bases. Trimming at V came to 3 bases and at J to 0 bases, leaving 5 bases not matched to a gene. The CDR3 length is 16 residues. In germline, CDR1 is MGHDK, CDR2 SYGVNS. The CDR3 region has the DNA TGTGCCAGCAGTGACCTAACAGGGGGGAGCACAGATACGCAGTATTTT. This codes for CASSDLTGGSTDTQYF.

The chain recombines TRBV28 with TRBJ2-2; D is ambiguous. With 5 bases removed from V and 6 bases from J, the gap between germline ends came to 19 bases. CDR3 size: 16 residues. Germline CDR1 is MDHEN and CDR2 is SYDVKM. Here the CDR3 reads CASSILSQGRSGELFF. The CDR3 nucleotides are TGTGCCAGCAGTATCCTCTCACAAGGCCGGTCCGGGGAGCTGTTTTTT.

The chain combines TRBV15 with TRBJ1-2; 7 positions match TRBD1. Per the germline V gene, CDR1 is LNHNV and CDR2 is YYDKDF (reference sequence). Unmatched junction bases numbered 3, after V lost 3 bases and J lost 8 bases. The CDR3 covers 12 residues. CDR3 amino acids: CATSSTGEGYTF. The CDR3 DNA follows: TGTGCCACCAGCAGTACAGGGGAAGGCTACACCTTC.

This rearrangement joins TRBV7-8 to TRBJ2-3, with 7 bases identical to TRBD1. The J segment lost 2 bases and the V segment lost 3 bases, leaving 8 bases of the junction unmatched. Germline V CDR1 and CDR2: SGHVS, FQNEAQ. The CDR3 sequence is 16 residues long. The DNA for the CDR3 is TGTGCCAGCAGCTTTGATAGGGACAGATACACAGATACGCAGTATTTT. Its translation: CASSFDRDRYTDTQYF.

V gene TRBV2 combines with J gene TRBJ2-1, with D possibly matching TRBD2 (6 bases). Germline V gene data show CDR1 as SNHLY and CDR2 as FYNNEI. Trimming stripped 6 bases from V and 3 bases from J, with 15 bases between. CDR3 size: 15 residues. This CDR3 is CASRGGDIFYNEQFF. CDR3 nucleotides: TGTGCCAGCAGGGGGGGTGACATATTCTACAATGAGCAGTTCTTC.

This rearrangement joins TRBV7-8 to TRBJ2-2; weak D call: TRBD1 (7 bases). CDR1 is SGHVS and CDR2 is FQNEAQ in the germline V gene. This CDR3 region has 17 residues. V lost 1 base and J 0 bases, leaving 12 bases between the germline ends. The CDR3 sequence: CASSLDRGLTNTGELFF. In nucleotides, the CDR3 is TGTGCCAGCAGCTTAGACAGGGGACTTACGAACACCGGGGAGCTGTTTTTT.

The gene calls are TRBV6-4 and TRBJ2-1; TRBD2 matches 8 bases. Germline-derived CDR1 and CDR2 are MRHNA and SNTAGT. Trimming cost V 0 bases and J 4 bases; bases outside gene matches: 2. This CDR3 comprises 15 residues. The CDR3 loop reads CASSDSASGYNEQFF. The DNA of the CDR3 is TGTGCCAGCAGTGACTCGGCTAGCGGGTACAATGAGCAGTTCTTC.

This chain connects TRBV5-1 to TRBJ1-1; the match to TRBD1 covers 8 bases. The CDR3 spans 20 residues. V lost 2 bases to trimming and J lost 0 bases; unmatched junction nucleotides: 18. From germline, CDR1 is SGHRS and CDR2 YFSETQ. CDR3: CASSLTPTGEPIDMNTEAFF. The CDR3 region has the DNA TGCGCCAGCAGCTTAACACCGACAGGGGAACCTATAGACATGAACACTGAAGCTTTCTTT. The full variable domain, completed using reference TRBV5-1 and TRBJ1-1, is KAGVTQTPRYLIKTRGQQVTLSCSPISGHRSVSWYQQTPGQGLQFLFEYFSETQRNKGNFPGRFSGRQFSNSRSEMNVSTLELGDSALYLCASSLTPTGEPIDMNTEAFFGQGTRLTVV.

This clone was observed once. V is TRBV9 and J is TRBJ2-5, with 10 bases that match TRBD2. Germline V gives CDR1 SGDLS, CDR2 YYNGEE. This CDR3 contains 16 residues. V shed 6 bases, J shed 2 bases, and the junction held 10 bases outside the gene matches. As DNA, the CDR3 is TGTGCCAGCAAGGTGTCTAGCGGGGGAACTCAAGAGACCCAGTACTTC. Its translation: CASKVSSGGTQETQYF.

With respect to this clone: One end of the junction is discordant with germline, which a read error may explain. The genes are TRBV6-5 and TRBJ1-1, with D possibly matching TRBD1 (6 bases). The length of the CDR3 is 13 residues. The V gene's germline CDR1 is MNHEY and CDR2 SVGAGI. The CDR3: CASSQQLGGFRKF. CDR3 nucleotides: TGTGCCAGCAGCCAACAATTAGGGGGGTTCAGGAAATTT.

The V call is TRBV19, the J call TRBJ2-7, with 12 nucleotides matching TRBD1. The germline CDR1 and CDR2 sequences are LNHDA and SQIVND (reference sequence). J was trimmed by 4 bases and V by 3 bases; bases with no gene match: 4. This CDR3 region has 15 residues. The CDR3 DNA is TGTGCCAGTAGTATCGGGACAGGGGGCGTTTACGAGCAGTACTTC. Translation gives CASSIGTGGVYEQYF.

This clone showed up just a few times. The chain employs TRBV30 and TRBJ2-3, with D perhaps matching TRBD2 (5 bases). Trimming removed 4 bases from V and 3 bases from J, with 11 bases in between. The CDR3 length is 13 residues. Germline values: CDR1 GTSNPN, CDR2 SVGIG (reference sequence). The CDR3: CAWTRTATDTQYF. The CDR3 nucleotides read TGTGCCTGGACCCGGACTGCTACAGATACGCAGTATTTT.

The V and J genes are TRBV19 and TRBJ2-1; TRBD1 matches 12 bases. The CDR3 extends over 16 amino acids. Trimming at V came to 3 bases and at J to 5 bases, leaving 5 bases not matched to a gene. Germline V gene sequence: CDR1 LNHDA, CDR2 SQIVND (reference sequence). Written as DNA, the CDR3 is TGTGCCAGTAGTATTTGGGGGACAGGGGGCAACAATGAGCAGTTCTTC. Its protein is CASSIWGTGGNNEQFF.

This clone was recorded a few times. The identical CDR3 is also encoded by other nucleotide sequences in the sample. This chain links TRBV7-9 with TRBJ1-1; 8 bases map to TRBD1. In germline, CDR1 is SEHNR, CDR2 FQNEAQ (reference sequence). The length of the CDR3 is 15 residues. V lost 1 base and J lost 5; bases outside the gene matches: 6. Here the CDR3 reads CASSLEQGARTEAFF. CDR3 sequence (DNA): TGTGCCAGCAGCTTAGAGCAGGGGGCGAGGACTGAAGCTTTCTTT.

V usage is TRBV19 and J usage is TRBJ2-5; 7 nucleotides agree with TRBD1. The CDR3 has 14 amino acids. CDR1 LNHDA and CDR2 SQIVND come from the germline V gene (reference sequence). V lost 7 bases, J lost 2 bases, and 7 bases stayed unmatched. The DNA of the CDR3 is TGTGCCAGTACCATGACAGGGCTTCAAGAGACCCAGTACTTC. This translates into CASTMTGLQETQYF.

V and J are TRBV4-1 and TRBJ2-1; a weak D match, TRBD1 (8 bases). The V gene's germline CDR1 is MGHRA and CDR2 YSYEKL. The CDR3 covers 14 residues. The V end lost 2 bases, the J end lost 10 bases, and 15 bases lay between the germline ends. This CDR3 reads CASSQLDRGGEQFF. The CDR3 DNA sequence: TGCGCCAGCAGCCAACTCGACAGGGGAGGGGAGCAGTTCTTC.